This TCR beta chain appears in the sequencing data of a study of cytomegalovirus exposure and HLA in healthy donors. A note on this clone: The antigen remains undetermined.

Overall study findings and caveats: Clusters of TCRs from the first cohort tended to co-occur in the roughly 120 validation repertoires (as a later analysis found). According to reports, the classifier identified cytomegalovirus status with high specificity and sensitivity. It was 150 to 200 TCR beta chains that were listed as cytomegalovirus-associated.

Measured with immunoSEQ multiplex PCR; TCRdb has only the in-frame clones, and not every one. Of fewer than 350,000 clones listed, roughly 90% were seen once; the top ten hold about 0.99%. Separate from the approximately 700-subject first cohort was the roughly 120-subject validation cohort, to which the donors belonged. Germline V gene data show CDR1 as LNHDA and CDR2 as SQIVND (reference sequence). V lost 6 bases, J lost 4 bases, and 7 bases stayed unmatched. The CDR3 contains 15 residues. The receptor's source is a woman between 18 and 30 years old in good health and CMV-seronegative. The specimen sequenced was PBMCs. V is TRBV19 and J is TRBJ1-5; 9 nucleotides agree with TRBD1. The CDR3 protein is CASRAGTGWNQPQHF. DNA of the CDR3: TGTGCCAGTAGGGCCGGGACAGGGTGGAATCAGCCCCAGCATTTT.